This T cell receptor beta chain was sequenced during a study of blood T cell repertoires in COVID-19 (dated by TCRdb to between 2020 and 2021). Regarding the complete study: Samples covering the acute and convalescent phases of COVID-19 were provided by collaborators in the United States, Italy and Spain. The dataset comprised deeply sampled blood TCRbeta repertoires from subjects exposed to, actively infected with, or recovered from COVID-19. Where available, HLA class I and class II types were taken from metadata supplied by the sample provider and were not determined by assay-based typing. The repertoires were made available in a free public database intended to serve as a resource for research on the immune response to SARS-CoV-2. A de-identified subject ID, COVID-19 status, age in years and sex were almost always included in the sample metadata. The samples were drawn from the first 160 participants of the ongoing ImmuneRACE study and from about 1,200 subjects provided by 6 global collaborators. The prospective study material was composed of cDNA or gDNA derived from T cells, B-cell-depleted T cells, or PBMCs.

TCRbeta CDR3 regions were amplified from genomic DNA using the immunoSEQ Assay, a bias-controlled multiplex PCR. Per the original workflow: The number of nucleated cells in each sample was estimated from the amplification of reference gene primers within the assay. To quantify the absolute abundance of each unique TCRbeta CDR3 rearrangement, sequence reads were collapsed and filtered. For each sample, productive Simpson clonality was calculated by taking the square root of Simpson's diversity index across productive rearrangements. TCRdb holds this immuneACCESS table with in-frame rearrangements only. Some clones are missing; in checked studies, unresolved V genes explain under half, and the rest has no known cause. V, J and clone size are taken as reported in that table, and D and trimming were inferred from the DNA itself. In all, the sample holds more than 300,000 clones, and 91% of those were seen once. The ten largest clones take up roughly 3.4% of the sample.

The CDR3 spans 14 residues, from the cysteine through the phenylalanine. The CDR3 DNA has 42 bases and is translated from base 1. The germline V gene yields SNHLY for CDR1 and FYNNEI for CDR2. V is cut by 4 bases and J by 8 bases, and the space between the germline ends is 17 bases. Regarding this clone: The clone's antigen remains unknown. Nothing much larger sits one base from this clone, and base qualities are not available.

Study-level results and caveats: Clinical and demographic metadata were provided uncurated, with the amount varying by source and participant.

A second Seattle source provided samples from volunteer blood donors who had recovered from COVID-19. The collaborating institutions used their own protocols to collect whole blood in K2EDTA tubes. Collaborator samples were shipped for TCRbeta analysis as frozen whole blood, isolated PBMCs, or DNA extracted from either sample type. The clonotype was recovered from a woman younger than 35 who had recovered from COVID-19. This sequence uses TRBV2 and TRBJ1-1; TRBD1 is perhaps the D gene, given 6 matching bases. The sequencing sample was made of peripheral blood. The DNA reads TGTGCCAGCAGTGTGGGCAGGGGTATTACCGAAGCTTTCTTT. Translated, this gives CASSVGRGITEAFF.